This TCR beta chain was sequenced in a study of control samples from healthy donors and cancer patients. This clone was counted a few times. Distinct nucleotide sequences in the sample also encode this CDR3. Repertoires were generated with immunoSEQ multiplex PCR, while TCRdb's copy carries only in-frame clones and drops some. Among over 85,000 clones, approximately 91% were seen once, and the ten largest hold 9.5% to 10%. The CDR3 length is 13 residues. V was pared by 0 bases and J by 4 bases, with 7 bases between. Germline V gene lookup returns CDR1 SGHTA and CDR2 FQGNSA. The sample comprised PBMCs. J is TRBJ2-7 and V is TRBV7-2; D remains ambiguous. The origin of this receptor is a woman aged 50 to 65 with colorectal cancer. The CDR3 loop reads CASSLAGNYEQYV. Here the CDR3 DNA reads TGTGCCAGCAGCTTAGCGGGGAATTACGAGCAGTACGTC.